A single sample is the source of the 10 T cell receptor beta chains below, sequenced in a study of shared clonotypes between healthy human individuals. The data were produced by immunoSEQ multiplex PCR, yet TCRdb's version contains in-frame clones alone and is incomplete. This table holds 2 million to 3 million clones, 93% found once. The sequencing sample was made of naive CD4+ T cells from PBMCs. Subset denoted: CD45RA+ positively selected. The receptors stem from a man aged 18 to 30 in good health. Some clones in this sample may be carry-over from other donors' samples.

The genes are TRBV15 and TRBJ2-5; TRBD1 aligns across 9 bases. Germline lookup yields CDR1 LNHNV and CDR2 YYDKDF (reference sequence). There are 12 residues in the CDR3. Trimming cost V 3 bases and J 10 bases; bases outside gene matches: 3. CDR3 DNA: TGTGCCACCAGCAGGGGGGGACAGGGCCAGTACTTC. It encodes CATSRGGQGQYF.

Comments on this clone: The sample has other DNA sequences that encode this CDR3 too. This chain joins TRBV7-2 and TRBJ2-7, with D perhaps matching TRBD1 (5 bases). Trimming removed 0 bases from V and 1 base from J, with 10 bases in between. The germline CDR1 and CDR2 sequences are SGHTA and FQGNSA. This CDR3 contains 15 residues. The CDR3 bases are TGTGCCAGCAGCTTAGCAGGGGCAGGGTCCTACGAGCAGTACTTC. This codes for CASSLAGAGSYEQYF.

A note on this clone: Within the sample, other DNA sequences also encode this same CDR3. J is TRBJ1-5 and V is TRBV7-9; D ambiguous. CDR3 length: 13 residues. The germline V gene encodes CDR1 SEHNR and CDR2 FQNEAQ (reference sequence). Trimming took off 0 bases at V and 6 bases at J, with 6 bases between the two ends. CDR3 region: CASSLAEGQPQHF. Written as DNA, the CDR3 is TGTGCCAGCAGCTTAGCAGAGGGTCAGCCCCAGCATTTT.

J is TRBJ2-1 and V is TRBV28; D remains ambiguous. The V and J ends lost 3 bases and 8 bases respectively, with 14 bases between them. CDR1 is MDHEN and CDR2 is SYDVKM in the germline V gene. The CDR3 loop spans 14 amino acids. The CDR3 region has the DNA TGTGCCAGCAGTTTTTGGTACAAATGGGATGAGCAGTTCTTC. Amino acids: CASSFWYKWDEQFF.

The rearrangement links TRBV12-2 to TRBJ2-5; the table's TRBD1 call for D was not verified on the DNA. TRBV12-2 is designated a pseudogene. The CDR3 runs to 14 residues. For the CDR3, the DNA is TGTGCAAGTCGCTCTGCCAGGGGGGACGTGGCCCAGTACTTC. This encodes CASRSARGDVAQYF.

The V and J genes are TRBV27 and TRBJ1-1, with 9 bases aligning to TRBD1. CDR3 length: 20 residues. V gave up 3 bases and J gave up 2 bases; unmatched junction bases: 19. Germline CDR1 is MNHEY and CDR2 is SMNVEV (reference sequence). CDR3 in amino acids: CASSFNRGQRDRVINTEAFF. The CDR3 DNA sequence: TGTGCCAGCAGTTTTAACAGGGGGCAAAGGGATAGGGTGATTAACACTGAAGCTTTCTTT.

This sequence joins TRBV6-6 and TRBJ1-5; 7 nucleotides agree with TRBD1. Per germline, CDR1 MNHNY and CDR2 SVGAGI (reference sequence). The CDR3 is made up of 16 amino acids. The V and J ends lost 7 bases and 1 base, in that order; junction bases with no gene match: 10. This CDR3 reads CASTDQGQLSNQPQHF. In DNA form, the CDR3 reads TGTGCCAGCACCGATCAGGGACAGTTAAGCAATCAGCCCCAGCATTTT.

The chain links TRBV30 to TRBJ1-5; no reliable D call. The CDR3 is 12 amino acids. Trimming took 3 bases from V and 4 from J, leaving 7 bases between them. The V gene's germline CDR1 is GTSNPN and CDR2 SVGIG (reference sequence). The CDR3 DNA is TGTGCCTGGAGCTTCACGAATCAGCCCCAGCATTTT. This translates into CAWSFTNQPQHF.

The CDR3 bases are TGTGCCAGCAGCTTAAGGCCTAGCGGGAGACCCGGGGAGCTGTTTTTT. Protein: CASSLRPSGRPGELFF. The gene calls are TRBV7-2 and TRBJ2-2; 10 bases are a match to TRBD2. Germline V CDR1 and CDR2: SGHTA, FQGNSA. This CDR3 has 16 amino acids. V dropped 2 bases and J dropped 6; count of bases not matched to a gene: 6.

In regard to this clone: Other DNA sequences of this sample code for an identical CDR3. The chain employs TRBV30 and TRBJ1-1; D possibly corresponds to TRBD1 (5 bases). Trimming removed 0 bases from V and 3 bases from J, with 8 bases in between. This CDR3 is built from 13 residues. Germline CDR1 is GTSNPN and CDR2 is SVGIG (reference sequence). CDR3 amino acids: CAWSVRGYTEAFF. As DNA, the CDR3 is TGTGCCTGGAGTGTAAGGGGATACACTGAAGCTTTCTTT.